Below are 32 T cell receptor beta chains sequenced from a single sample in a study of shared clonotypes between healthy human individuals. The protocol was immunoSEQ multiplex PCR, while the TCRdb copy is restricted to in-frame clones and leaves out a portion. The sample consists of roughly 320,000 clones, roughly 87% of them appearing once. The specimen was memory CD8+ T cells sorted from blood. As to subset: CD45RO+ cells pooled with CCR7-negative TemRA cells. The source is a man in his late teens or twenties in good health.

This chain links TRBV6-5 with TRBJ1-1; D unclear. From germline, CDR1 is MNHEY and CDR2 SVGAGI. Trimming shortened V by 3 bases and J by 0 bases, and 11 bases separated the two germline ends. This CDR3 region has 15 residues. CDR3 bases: TGTGCCAGCAGTTATGCCGATACGTTGAACACTGAAGCTTTCTTT. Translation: CASSYADTLNTEAFF.

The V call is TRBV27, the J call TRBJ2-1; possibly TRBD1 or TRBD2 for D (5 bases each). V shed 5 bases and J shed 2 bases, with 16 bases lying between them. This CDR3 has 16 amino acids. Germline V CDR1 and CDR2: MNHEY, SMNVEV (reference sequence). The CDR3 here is CASSPSSGTPYNEQFF. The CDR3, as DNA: TGTGCCAGCAGTCCCTCTTCAGGGACCCCCTACAATGAGCAGTTCTTC.

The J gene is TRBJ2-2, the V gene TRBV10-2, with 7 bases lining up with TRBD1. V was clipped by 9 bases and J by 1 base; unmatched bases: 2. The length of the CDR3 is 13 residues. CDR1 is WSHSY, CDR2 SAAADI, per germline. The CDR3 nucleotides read TGCGCCAGGGGGACAGAGAACACCGGGGAGCTGTTTTTT. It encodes CARGTENTGELFF.

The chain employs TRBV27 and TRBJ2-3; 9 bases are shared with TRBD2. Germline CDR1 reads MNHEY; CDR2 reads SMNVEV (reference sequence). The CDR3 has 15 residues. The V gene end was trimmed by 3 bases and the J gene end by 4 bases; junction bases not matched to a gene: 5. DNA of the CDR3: TGTGCCAGCAGTTTTGGGGGACTAGCCCCAGATACGCAGTATTTT. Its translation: CASSFGGLAPDTQYF.

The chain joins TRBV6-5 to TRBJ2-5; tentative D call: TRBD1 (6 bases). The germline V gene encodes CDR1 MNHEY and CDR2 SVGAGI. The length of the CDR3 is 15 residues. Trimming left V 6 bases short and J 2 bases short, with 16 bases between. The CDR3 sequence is CASSSSRGRQETQYF. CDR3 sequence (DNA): TGTGCCAGCAGCTCTAGCAGGGGTAGGCAAGAGACCCAGTACTTC.

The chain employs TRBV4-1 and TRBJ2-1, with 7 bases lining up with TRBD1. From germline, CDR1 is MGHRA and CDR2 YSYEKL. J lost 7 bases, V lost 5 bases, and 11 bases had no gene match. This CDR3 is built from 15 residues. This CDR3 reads CASSTHLGGTNEQFF. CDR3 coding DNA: TGCGCCAGCAGCACCCATCTAGGGGGCACTAATGAGCAGTTCTTC.

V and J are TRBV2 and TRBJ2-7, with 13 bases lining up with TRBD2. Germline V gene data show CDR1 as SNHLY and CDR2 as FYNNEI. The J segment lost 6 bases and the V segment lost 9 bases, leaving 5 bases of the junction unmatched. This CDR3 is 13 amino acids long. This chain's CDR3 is CAREGLAGSEQYF. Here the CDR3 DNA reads TGTGCCAGGGAGGGACTAGCGGGAAGCGAGCAGTACTTC.

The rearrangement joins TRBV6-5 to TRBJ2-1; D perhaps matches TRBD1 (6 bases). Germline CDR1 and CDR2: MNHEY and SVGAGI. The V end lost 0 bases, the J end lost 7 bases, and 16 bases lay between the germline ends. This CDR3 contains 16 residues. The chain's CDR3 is CASSYSWDTGGNEQFF. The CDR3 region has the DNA TGTGCCAGCAGTTACTCGTGGGACACGGGCGGGAATGAGCAGTTCTTC.

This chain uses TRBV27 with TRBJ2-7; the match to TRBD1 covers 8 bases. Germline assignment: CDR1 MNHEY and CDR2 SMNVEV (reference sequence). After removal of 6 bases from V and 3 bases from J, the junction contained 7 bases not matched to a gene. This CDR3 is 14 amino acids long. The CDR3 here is CASRTGDPLYEQYF. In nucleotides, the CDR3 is TGTGCCAGCAGGACAGGGGACCCCCTCTACGAGCAGTACTTC.

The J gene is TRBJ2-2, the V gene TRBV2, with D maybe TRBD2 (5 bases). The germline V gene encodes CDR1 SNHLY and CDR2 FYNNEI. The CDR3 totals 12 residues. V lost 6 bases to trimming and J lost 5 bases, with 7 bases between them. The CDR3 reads CASSRRTGELFF. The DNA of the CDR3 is TGTGCCAGCAGCCGGAGGACCGGGGAGCTGTTTTTT.

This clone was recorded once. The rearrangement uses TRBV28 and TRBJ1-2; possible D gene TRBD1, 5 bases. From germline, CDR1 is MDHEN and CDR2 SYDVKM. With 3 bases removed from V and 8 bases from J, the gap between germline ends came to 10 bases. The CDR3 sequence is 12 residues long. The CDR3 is CASSFGQGGYTF. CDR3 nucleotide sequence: TGTGCCAGCAGTTTTGGGCAGGGAGGCTACACCTTC.

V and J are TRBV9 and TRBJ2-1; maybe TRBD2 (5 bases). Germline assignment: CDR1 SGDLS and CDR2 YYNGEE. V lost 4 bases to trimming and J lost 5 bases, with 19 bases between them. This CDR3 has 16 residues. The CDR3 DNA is TGTGCCAGCAGCCCCGACTGGCGGGCGACAAACAATGAGCAGTTCTTC. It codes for CASSPDWRATNNEQFF.

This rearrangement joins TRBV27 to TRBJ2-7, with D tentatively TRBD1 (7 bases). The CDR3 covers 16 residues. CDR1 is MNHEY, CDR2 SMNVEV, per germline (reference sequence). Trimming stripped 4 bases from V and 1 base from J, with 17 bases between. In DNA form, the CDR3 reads TGTGCCAGCAGTTCCTCCGCGGGACAGTTTTCCTACGAGCAGTACTTC. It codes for CASSSSAGQFSYEQYF.

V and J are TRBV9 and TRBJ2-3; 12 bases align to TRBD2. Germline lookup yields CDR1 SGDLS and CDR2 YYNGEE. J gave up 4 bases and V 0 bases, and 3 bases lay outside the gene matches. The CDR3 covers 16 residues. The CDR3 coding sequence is TGTGCCAGCAGCGTAGACCTAGCGGGGGGGCCAGATACGCAGTATTTT. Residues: CASSVDLAGGPDTQYF.

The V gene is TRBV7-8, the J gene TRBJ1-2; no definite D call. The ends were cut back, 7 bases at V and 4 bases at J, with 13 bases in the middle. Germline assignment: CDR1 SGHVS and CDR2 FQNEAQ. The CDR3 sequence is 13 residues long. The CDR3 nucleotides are TGTGCCAGCATCCCAGCACACGGCTATGGCTACACCTTC. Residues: CASIPAHGYGYTF. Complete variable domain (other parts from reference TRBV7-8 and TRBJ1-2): GAGVSQSPRYKVAKRGQDVALRCDPISGHVSLFWYQQALGQGPEFLTYFQNEAQLDKSGLPSDRFFAERPEGSVSTLKIQRTQQEDSAVYLCASIPAHGYGYTFGSGTRLTVV.

CDR3 region: CASSTMTSSYEQYF. The CDR3 region has the DNA TGTGCCAGCAGCACAATGACATCATCCTACGAGCAGTACTTC. The chain joins TRBV7-9 to TRBJ2-7; no definite D call. Germline CDR1 reads SEHNR; CDR2 reads FQNEAQ (reference sequence). V was cut by 5 bases and J by 1 base, with 12 bases left in between. The CDR3 is made up of 14 amino acids.

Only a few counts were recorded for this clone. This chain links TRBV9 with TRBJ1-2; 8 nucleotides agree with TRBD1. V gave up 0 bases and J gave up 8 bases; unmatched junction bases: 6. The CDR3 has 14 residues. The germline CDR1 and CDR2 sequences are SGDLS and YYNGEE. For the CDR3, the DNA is TGTGCCAGCAGCGTAGCGGGACAGGCCTCCGGCTACACCTTC. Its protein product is CASSVAGQASGYTF.

The chain's CDR3 is CASSSSLGTETYEQYF. CDR3 sequence (DNA): TGTGCCAGCAGTTCCAGCCTCGGGACGGAAACCTACGAGCAGTACTTC. The chain joins TRBV27 to TRBJ2-7, with D perhaps given as TRBD1 or TRBD2 (5 bases each). Trimming shortened V by 4 bases and J by 2 bases, and 18 bases separated the two germline ends. This CDR3 contains 16 residues. Germline V gene lookup returns CDR1 MNHEY and CDR2 SMNVEV (reference sequence).

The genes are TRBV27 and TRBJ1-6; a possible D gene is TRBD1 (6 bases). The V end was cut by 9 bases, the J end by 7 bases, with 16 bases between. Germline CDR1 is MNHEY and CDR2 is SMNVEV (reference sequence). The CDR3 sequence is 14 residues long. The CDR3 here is CASVRGYSNSPLHF. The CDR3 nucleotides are TGTGCCAGTGTGAGGGGGTACTCGAATTCACCCCTCCACTTT.

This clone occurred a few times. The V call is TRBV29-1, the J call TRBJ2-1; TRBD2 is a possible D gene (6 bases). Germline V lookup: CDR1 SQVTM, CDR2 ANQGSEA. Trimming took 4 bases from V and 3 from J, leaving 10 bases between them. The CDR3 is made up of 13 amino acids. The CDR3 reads CSVGSGDYNEQFF. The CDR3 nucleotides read TGCAGCGTTGGTAGCGGAGACTACAATGAGCAGTTCTTC.

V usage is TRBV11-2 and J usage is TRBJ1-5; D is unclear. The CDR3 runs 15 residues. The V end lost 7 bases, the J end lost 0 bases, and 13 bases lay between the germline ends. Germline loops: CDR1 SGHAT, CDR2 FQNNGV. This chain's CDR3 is CASNPARDSNQPQHF. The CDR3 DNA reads TGTGCCAGCAACCCCGCTAGGGATAGCAATCAGCCCCAGCATTTT.

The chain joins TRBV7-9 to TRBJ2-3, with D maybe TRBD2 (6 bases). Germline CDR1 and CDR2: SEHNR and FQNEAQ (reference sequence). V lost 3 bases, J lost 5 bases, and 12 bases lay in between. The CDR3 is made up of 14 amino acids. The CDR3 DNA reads TGTGCCAGCAGCTTCGGGGGAATTCAAGATACGCAGTATTTT. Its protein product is CASSFGGIQDTQYF.

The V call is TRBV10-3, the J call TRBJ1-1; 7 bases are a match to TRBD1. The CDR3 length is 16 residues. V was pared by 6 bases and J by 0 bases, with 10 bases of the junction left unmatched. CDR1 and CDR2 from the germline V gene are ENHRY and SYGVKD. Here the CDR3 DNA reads TGTGCCATCAGAAATGACAGGGCGGACTTGAACACTGAAGCTTTCTTT. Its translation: CAIRNDRADLNTEAFF.

CDR3 loop: CASSFLGTGVPYEQYF. For the CDR3, the DNA is TGTGCCAGCAGTTTTCTGGGGACAGGGGTTCCCTACGAGCAGTACTTC. The V call is TRBV28, the J call TRBJ2-7; 10 positions agree with TRBD1. Trimming at V came to 3 bases and at J to 2 bases, leaving 7 bases not matched to a gene. CDR1 and CDR2 from the germline V gene are MDHEN and SYDVKM. The CDR3 length is 16 residues.

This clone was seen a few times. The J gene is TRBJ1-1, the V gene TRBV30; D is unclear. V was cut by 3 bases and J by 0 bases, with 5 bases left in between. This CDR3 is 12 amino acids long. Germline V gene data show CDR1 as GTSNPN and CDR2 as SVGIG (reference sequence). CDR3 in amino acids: CAWRVLNTEAFF. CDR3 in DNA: TGTGCCTGGAGAGTCCTGAACACTGAAGCTTTCTTT.

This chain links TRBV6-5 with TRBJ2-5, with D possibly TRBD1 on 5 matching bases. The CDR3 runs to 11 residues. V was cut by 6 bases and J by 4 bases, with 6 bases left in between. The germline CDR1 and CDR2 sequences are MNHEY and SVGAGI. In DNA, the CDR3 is TGTGCCAGCAGCCAGGGAGAGACCCAGTACTTC. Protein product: CASSQGETQYF.

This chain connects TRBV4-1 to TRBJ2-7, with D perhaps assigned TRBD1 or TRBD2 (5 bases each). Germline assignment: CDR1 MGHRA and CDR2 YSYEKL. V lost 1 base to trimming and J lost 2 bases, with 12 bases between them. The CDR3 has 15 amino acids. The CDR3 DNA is TGCGCCAGCAGCCAAGGAGGGGAATTAGCCTACGAGCAGTACTTC. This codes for CASSQGGELAYEQYF.

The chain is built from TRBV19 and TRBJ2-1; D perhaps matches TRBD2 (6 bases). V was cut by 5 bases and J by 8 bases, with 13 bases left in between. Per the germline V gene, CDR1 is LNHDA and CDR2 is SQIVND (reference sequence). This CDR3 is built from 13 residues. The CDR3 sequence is CASSPGTVDEQFF. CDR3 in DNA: TGTGCCAGTAGTCCCGGGACTGTGGATGAGCAGTTCTTC.

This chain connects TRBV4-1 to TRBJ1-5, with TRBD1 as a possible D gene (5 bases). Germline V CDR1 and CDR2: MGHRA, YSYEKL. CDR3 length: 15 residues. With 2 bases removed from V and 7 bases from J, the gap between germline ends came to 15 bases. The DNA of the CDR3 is TGCGCCAGCAGCCAATACGACTTCGGGGACCAGCCCCAGCATTTT. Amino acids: CASSQYDFGDQPQHF.

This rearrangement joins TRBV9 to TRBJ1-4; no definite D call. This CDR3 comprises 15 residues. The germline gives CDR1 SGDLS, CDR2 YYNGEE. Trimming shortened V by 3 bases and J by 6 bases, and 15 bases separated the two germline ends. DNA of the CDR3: TGTGCCAGCAGCGCCTCCGGGATTCCTTATGAAAAACTGTTTTTT. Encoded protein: CASSASGIPYEKLFF.

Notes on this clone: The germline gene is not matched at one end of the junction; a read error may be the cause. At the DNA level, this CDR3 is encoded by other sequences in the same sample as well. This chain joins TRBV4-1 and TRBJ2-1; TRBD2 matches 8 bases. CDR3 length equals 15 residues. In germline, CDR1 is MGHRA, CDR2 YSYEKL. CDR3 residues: CASSQGLAGYNEQFF. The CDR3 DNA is TGCGCCAGCAGTCAAGGCCTAGCGGGTTACAATGAGCAGTTCTTC.

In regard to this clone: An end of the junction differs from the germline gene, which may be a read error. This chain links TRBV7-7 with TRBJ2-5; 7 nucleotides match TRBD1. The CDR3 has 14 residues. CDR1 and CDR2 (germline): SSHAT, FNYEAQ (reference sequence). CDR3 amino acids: CASSAGTDRETQYF. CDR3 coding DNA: TGTGCTAGCAGCGCCGGGACAGACCGAGAGACCCAGTACTTC. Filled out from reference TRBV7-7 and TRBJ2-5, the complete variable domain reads GAGVSQSPRYKVTKRGQDVTLRCDPISSHATLYWYQQALGQGPEFLTYFNYEAQPDKSGLPSDRFSAERPEGSISTLTIQRTEQRDSAMYRCASSAGTDRETQYFGPGTRLLVL.